These 16 T cell receptor beta chains were all obtained from the same sample, sequenced in a study of tumor and adjacent non-tumor tissue in lung cancer. No cell sorting was done before RNA was extracted from the tissue. This non-tumor lung sample came from over 3 cm beyond the tumor edge. Three rounds of nested PCR, following a modified ARM-PCR protocol, produced the TCRbeta library. MiXCR, run by TCRdb on the multiplex PCR reads, gives a single entry per CDR3 protein. The data contain approximately 53,000 distinct CDR3 sequences, about 79% of them singletons. The sample taken for sequencing was distant non-tumor lung tissue. The receptors were gathered from a woman aged 60-70 years with non-small cell lung cancer.

The rearrangement uses TRBV7-2 and TRBJ2-7; 12 nucleotides line up with TRBD1. Germline values: CDR1 SGHTA, CDR2 FQGNSA. This CDR3 is 15 amino acids long. Trimming at V came to 1 base and at J to 4 bases, leaving 2 bases not matched to a gene. CDR3 DNA: TGTGCCAGCAGCTTAGAGGGACAGGGGGCTTACGAGCAGTACTTC. Translated, it gives CASSLEGQGAYEQYF. Combining the CDR3 with reference TRBV7-2 and TRBJ2-7 gives the whole variable domain GAGVSQSPSNKVTEKGKDVELRCDPISGHTALYWYRQSLGQGLEFLIYFQGNSAPDKSGLPSDRFSAERTGGSVSTLTIQRTQQEDSAVYLCASSLEGQGAYEQYFGPGTRLTVT.

As regards this clonotype: One junction end does not reproduce the germline sequence, and a read error may be involved. V and J are TRBV6-1 and TRBJ2-7; 9 nucleotides align to TRBD1. The germline V gene has CDR1 MNHNS and CDR2 SASEGT. CDR3 length equals 14 residues. The CDR3 protein is CANSGEDRGPEQYF. For the CDR3, the DNA is TGTGCCAACAGTGGGGAGGACAGGGGACCCGAGCAATACTTC.

In regard to this clonotype: This likely comes from a read error, as the CDR3 has no conserved phenylalanine or tryptophan at its end. CDR3 in amino acids: CASSLALPSAHEQYL. As DNA, the CDR3 is TGTGCCAGCAGCCTAGCCCTACCCTCGGCACACGAGCAGTACCTT. The rearrangement links TRBV11-2 to TRBJ2-7; D perhaps matches TRBD2 (5 bases). CDR3 length: 15 residues. The V end was cut by 5 bases, the J end by 5 bases, with 19 bases between. From germline, CDR1 is SGHAT and CDR2 FQNNGV.

The chain joins TRBV11-2 to TRBJ2-7, with 9 bases that match TRBD2. Germline loops: CDR1 SGHAT, CDR2 FQNNGV. V gave up 2 bases and J gave up 13 bases; unmatched junction bases: 15. This CDR3 region has 15 residues. CDR3 sequence (DNA): TGTGCCAGCAGCTTACTAGCGGGAAGCTCCTACGAACACTACTTC. Encoded protein: CASSLLAGSSYEHYF.

Turning to this clonotype: Mismatch with germline at one junction end may stem from a read error. The CDR3 region is CVSSPLGGDGEQYF. CDR3 in DNA: TGTGTCAGCAGTCCCCTCGGCGGGGACGGCGAGCAGTACTTC. The rearrangement links TRBV6-5 to TRBJ2-7; maybe TRBD2 (6 bases). The CDR3 is made up of 14 amino acids. CDR1 is MNHEY, CDR2 SVGAGI, per germline.

This chain uses TRBV4-3 with TRBJ2-7, with 9 positions matching TRBD1. The trim removed 6 bases at V and 5 bases at J, leaving 14 bases unmatched. The length of the CDR3 is 16 residues. The germline V gene encodes CDR1 LGHNA and CDR2 YSLEER. The CDR3 sequence: CASSFLTGTGKNEQYF. DNA for the CDR3: TGCGCCAGCAGTTTTCTTACCGGGACAGGGAAAAACGAGCAGTACTTC.

In its sample, this clonotype was seen many times. The genes are TRBV5-4 and TRBJ2-5; the match to TRBD1 covers 7 bases. The V gene end was trimmed by 4 bases and the J gene end by 4 bases; junction bases not matched to a gene: 7. From germline, CDR1 is SGHNT and CDR2 YYREEE (reference sequence). The CDR3 has 14 amino acids. DNA for the CDR3: TGTGCCAGCAGCCAACGACAGGGTGGAGAGACCCAGTACTTC. Translating it yields CASSQRQGGETQYF.

About this clonotype itself: Compared with germline, one end of the junction differs, possibly owing to a read error. This chain links TRBV6-2 or TRBV6-3 with TRBJ1-1, with D possibly matching TRBD1 (6 bases). The CDR3 spans 11 residues. Per the germline V gene, CDR1 is MNHEY and CDR2 is SVGEGT. CDR3 nucleotides: TGCGCCAGCAGGGGACAAGTCCAAGTTTTCTTT. As protein: CASRGQVQVFF.

Points on this clonotype: One end of the junction fails to match germline, which may point to a read error. V gene TRBV11-2 combines with J gene TRBJ2-7; 14 nucleotides agree with TRBD2. The CDR3 is made up of 16 amino acids. The V gene's germline CDR1 is SGHAT and CDR2 FQNNGV. The CDR3 DNA reads as TGTGCCAGCAGCCTGACTAGCGGGAGGGCATACTACAAGCAGTACTTC. Its protein is CASSLTSGRAYYKQYF.

On this clonotype: A single base separates this from a much larger clone, so it may be a read error. V usage is TRBV20-1 and J usage is TRBJ1-2; 7 nucleotides line up with TRBD1. This CDR3 region has 12 residues. Per the germline V gene, CDR1 is DFQATT and CDR2 is SNEGSKA (reference sequence). Trimming took 8 bases from V and 2 from J; bases not matched to a gene: 5. The DNA for the CDR3 is TGCAGTATCACGACAGGGAACTATGGCTACACCTTC. Translating it yields CSITTGNYGYTF.

In regard to this clonotype: Being one base from a much bigger clone, this may be a read error. This rearrangement joins TRBV5-6 to TRBJ2-7; D gene ambiguous. Germline CDR1 is SGHDT and CDR2 is YYEEEE. The length of the CDR3 is 11 residues. CDR3 protein: CANSFLGRQYF. The CDR3 DNA sequence: TGTGCCAACAGCTTTCTTGGCCGACAGTACTTC.

V and J are TRBV11-3 and TRBJ2-1; D is unresolved. V was cut by 10 bases and J by 10 bases, with 23 bases left in between. The CDR3 runs 14 residues. Germline V lookup: CDR1 SGHNT, CDR2 YENEEA. Here the CDR3 reads CATRKDELGKEQFF. The CDR3 nucleotides are TGTGCCACCCGCAAGGATGAATTAGGCAAAGAGCAGTTCTTC.

This clonotype was seen many times. The chain carries TRBV5-1 and TRBJ2-5; the D is unclear. This CDR3 contains 10 residues. Trimming took off 7 bases at V and 3 bases at J, with 4 bases between the two ends. From germline, CDR1 is SGHRS and CDR2 YFSETQ. CDR3 in DNA: TGCGCCAGCCTTAAAGAGACCCAGTACTTC. Residues: CASLKETQYF. Filled out from reference TRBV5-1 and TRBJ2-5, the complete variable domain reads KAGVTQTPRYLIKTRGQQVTLSCSPISGHRSVSWYQQTPGQGLQFLFEYFSETQRNKGNFPGRFSGRQFSNSRSEMNVSTLELGDSALYLCASLKETQYFGPGTRLLVL.

A remark on this clonotype: A read error is possible here, since a much larger clone lies one base away. The genes are TRBV7-8 and TRBJ2-7; tentatively, D is TRBD1 (5 bases). V was pared by 3 bases and J by 9 bases, with 15 bases between. CDR1 SGHVS and CDR2 FQNEAQ come from the germline V gene. This CDR3 has 13 amino acids. The CDR3 loop reads CASSLGPVRVQYF. CDR3 in DNA: TGTGCCAGCAGCTTGGGGCCAGTACGAGTGCAGTACTTC.

Regarding this clonotype: This CDR3 is missing its conserved last phenylalanine or tryptophan, likely due to a read error. The CDR3 region has the DNA TGTGCCAGCAGCCCAGGAATGGGTTCCGGGGCCAACGTCCTGACTTTA. Translating gives CASSPGMGSGANVLTL. The V and J genes are TRBV11-2 and TRBJ2-6; D gene ambiguous. The germline CDR1 and CDR2 sequences are SGHAT and FQNNGV. The ends were cut back, 5 bases at V and 4 bases at J, with 15 bases in the middle. This CDR3 has 16 amino acids.

Worth noting for this clonotype: This clone may be a read error of a much larger clone one base away. V is TRBV6-6 and J is TRBJ1-6; unclear D gene. Trimming took off 6 bases at V and 8 bases at J, with 14 bases between the two ends. Per germline, CDR1 MNHNY and CDR2 SVGAGI (reference sequence). There are 14 residues in the CDR3. The CDR3 coding sequence is TGTGCCAGCAGAGTAACACGATTTGATTCACCCCTCCACTTT. Its translation is CASRVTRFDSPLHF.